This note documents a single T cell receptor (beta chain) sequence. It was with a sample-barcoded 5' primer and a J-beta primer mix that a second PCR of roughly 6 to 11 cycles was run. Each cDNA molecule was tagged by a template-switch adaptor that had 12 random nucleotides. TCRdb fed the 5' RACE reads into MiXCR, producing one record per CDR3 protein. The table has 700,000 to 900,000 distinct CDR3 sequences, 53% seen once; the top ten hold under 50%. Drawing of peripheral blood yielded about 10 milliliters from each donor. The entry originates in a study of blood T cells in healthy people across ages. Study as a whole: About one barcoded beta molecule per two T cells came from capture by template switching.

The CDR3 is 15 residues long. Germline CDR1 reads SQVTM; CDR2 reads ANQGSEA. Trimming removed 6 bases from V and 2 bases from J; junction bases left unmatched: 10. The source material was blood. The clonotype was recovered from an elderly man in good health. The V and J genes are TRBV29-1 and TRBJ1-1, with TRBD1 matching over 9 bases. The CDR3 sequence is CSVVGTGYPNTEAFF. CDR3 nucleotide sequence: TGCAGCGTAGTTGGGACAGGGTACCCCAACACTGAAGCTTTCTTT.